This TCR beta chain was profiled in a study of blood T cell repertoires in COVID-19 (dated by TCRdb to the early 2020s). Regarding the study in general: Samples from collaborators originated in the United States, Italy and Spain and spanned both the acute and convalescent phases of COVID-19. The prospective study material was composed of cDNA or gDNA derived from T cells, B-cell-depleted T cells, or PBMCs. Subjects who had been exposed to COVID-19, were actively infected with it, or had recovered from it provided the deeply sampled blood TCRbeta repertoires that made up the dataset. The repertoires were released in a freely available public database intended as a resource for research on the immune response to SARS-CoV-2. The samples were drawn from two sources: the first 160 participants of the ongoing ImmuneRACE study, and 1,254 subjects contributed by 6 global collaborators. The sample metadata nearly always contained a de-identified subject ID, COVID-19 status, age in years and sex. HLA class I and class II types, where available, came from metadata supplied by the sample provider rather than from assay-based typing.

The immunoSEQ Assay, a bias-controlled multiplex PCR, was used to amplify TCRbeta CDR3 regions from genomic DNA. Turning to the authors' computational methods: The number of nucleated cells in each sample was estimated from the amplification of reference gene primers within the assay. Sequence reads were collapsed and filtered to measure the absolute abundance of every unique TCRbeta CDR3 rearrangement. For each sample, productive Simpson clonality was calculated as the square root of Simpson's diversity index over productive rearrangements. The source is immuneACCESS, and TCRdb retained only in-frame sequences with V and J called. Part of the clones is not carried over; for the studies checked, unresolved V genes explain less than half of this, and the remainder is unexplained. The D gene and trimming were derived from the DNA, and the V and J assignments and clone size from that table. Here the sample has tens of thousands of clones; around nine tenths occur a single time. The ten largest clones capture more than 6% of the sample.

Remarks on this clone: The clone's antigen remains unknown. Nothing much larger sits one base from this clone, and base qualities are not available.

One collaborating source in Seattle enrolled patients during active infection and followed them longitudinally through the course of disease. Whole blood was collected in K2EDTA tubes by collaborating institutions according to the institutions' own protocols. For TCRbeta analysis, collaborator samples were shipped as frozen whole blood, as isolated PBMCs, or as DNA extracted from either sample type. Overall study results and their limits: The amount of clinical and demographic metadata varied by source and participant and was provided uncurated.

Sequencing was performed on peripheral blood. This clonotype was sampled from a woman in her fifties or sixties with COVID-19, enrolled during active disease.

The nucleotide sequence reads as follows: TGTGCCTGGACAAGGGGACTAGAGGGAGGGGAGCAGTACTTC. The encoded protein is CAWTRGLEGGEQYF. The chain uses TRBV30 and TRBJ2-7; TRBD2 matches 8 bases in the middle. CDR1 GTSNPN and CDR2 SVGIG are derived from the germline V gene (reference sequence). Counted from cysteine to phenylalanine, this CDR3 has 14 amino acids. The CDR3 DNA has 42 bases and is translated from base 1. V ends up 4 bases short and J 7 bases short, with an unmatched junction base count of 12.